The present T cell receptor (beta chain) was sequenced within a study of identical twins (dated by TCRdb to the mid-2010s). With regard to the full study: The study deep-sequenced TCR alpha and beta repertoires from monozygotic twins, unrelated adults of various ages and cord blood to test whether fetal clonotypes persist. To rule out contamination, replicate twin experiments were performed at different times with different library preparation protocols. The study at large found these results: Abundant cord blood beta clonotypes had fewer insertions, young adult naive repertoires showed a similar but weaker trend, and memory repertoires showed no such trend. Zero-insertion analyses could be partly confounded by invariant T cells such as MAIT and iNKT, though diverse VJ usage argued against such confounding for most clonotypes. In beta out-of-frame sequences, excess twin sharing was weaker, because having fewer shared sequences lowered the signal-to-noise ratio. In monozygotic twins, recombination models systematically underestimated out-of-frame TCR alpha sharing, but the models matched the sharing seen between unrelated individuals. Because the same donors could not be followed over many years, conclusions were based on cross-sectional statistical analysis. Out-of-frame TCR alpha sequences shared between twins showed an excess of low generation-probability sequences compared with coincidental sharing between unrelated individuals.

All donors were healthy Caucasians. Miltenyi CD45RO+ enrichment and human naive T-cell isolation kits were used to isolate memory (CD45RO+) and naive T cells from PBMC. This clonotype was detected many times. It lacks a known antigen. Base qualities are not recorded, but no much larger clone differs from it by a single base. Library preparation used 5' RACE. The sample was run on an Illumina HiSeq 2000. Template switching added a universal primer binding site, and the final cDNA carried a unique molecular identifier that allowed TCR cDNA molecules to be counted accurately. Specific primers in the conserved constant-segment region were used to synthesize first-strand cDNA for the TCR alpha and beta chains. To control for contamination, each cDNA library was double barcoded with a SMART-Mk sample barcode plus Illumina barcodes. Two successive PCR steps introduced TruSeq adapter sequences along with Illumina sample barcodes. The Illumina HiSeq platform was used with custom primers to sequence TCR alpha and beta cDNA libraries. As for the original processing: Raw reads were processed with MiGEC to extract unique molecular identifiers, and MiXCR was used to determine CDR3 positions. Recombination models were inferred per individual with the repgenHMM and IGoR tools using an EM algorithm. Shared clonotype analysis was performed with the tcR package in R, normalizing sharing by the product of cloneset sizes. Out-of-frame nonproductive sequences were analyzed to study raw recombination free of thymic and clonal selection effects. TCRdb reanalyzed the raw reads on its own, using fastp at Q25 for trimming and MiXCR for clone calling, and kept in-frame beta chains. Every entry covers one CDR3 protein and lists the most common genes and DNA from its rows. The V and J calls were not made by the authors but by TCRdb's processing. The sample data list about 200,000 distinct CDR3 sequences, and about 10% of these were observed just once. Less than 12% of the sample belongs to the ten largest clones.

Trimming takes 6 bases from V and 4 bases from J, and the germline ends sit 16 bases apart. Reading from cysteine to phenylalanine, the CDR3 counts 13 amino acids. Only CDR3 DNA remains: 39 bases, in frame from the first base. Based on the germline V gene, the CDR1 and CDR2 sequences are SQVTM and ANQGSEA. Sequencing used memory T cells sorted from blood. The cell subset or site label of this sample denotes: CD45RO+ enriched T cells. The chain uses TRBV29-1 and TRBJ2-7, with no confident D gene call. The sequence came from a man aged 45-65 years in good health. The DNA sequence is given as TGCAGCGTAACCCTTTCGACGCTTTACGAGCAGTACTTC. This encodes CSVTLSTLYEQYF.